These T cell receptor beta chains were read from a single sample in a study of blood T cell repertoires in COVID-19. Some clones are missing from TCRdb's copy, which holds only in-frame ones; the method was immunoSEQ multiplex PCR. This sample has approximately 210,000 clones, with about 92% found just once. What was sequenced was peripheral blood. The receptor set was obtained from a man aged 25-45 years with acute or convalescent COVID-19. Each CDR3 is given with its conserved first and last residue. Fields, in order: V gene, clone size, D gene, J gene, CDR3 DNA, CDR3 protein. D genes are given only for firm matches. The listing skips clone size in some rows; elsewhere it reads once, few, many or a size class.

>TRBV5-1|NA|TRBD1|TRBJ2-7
TGCGCCAGCAGCTTGGGGGACAGATACTACGAGCAGTACTTC
CASSLGDRYYEQYF
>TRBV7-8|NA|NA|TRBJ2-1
TGTGCCAGCAGCTTAGGAGGGTCCGGAGGGAATGAGCAGTTCTTC
CASSLGGSGGNEQFF
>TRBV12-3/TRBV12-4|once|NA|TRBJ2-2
TGTGCCAGCAGTCCGGTCCACGGGGAGCTGTTTTTT
CASSPVHGELFF
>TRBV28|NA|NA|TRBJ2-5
TGTGCCAGCAGCCTTAGCGGCTGGCAAGAGACCCAGTACTTC
CASSLSGWQETQYF
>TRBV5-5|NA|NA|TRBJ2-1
TGTGCCAGCAGCTGGGGGGACAGCCCCGAGCAGTTCTTC
CASSWGDSPEQFF
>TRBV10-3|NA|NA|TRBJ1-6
TGTGCCATCAGTGAGCGGAGGGATAATTCACCCCTCCACTTT
CAISERRDNSPLHF
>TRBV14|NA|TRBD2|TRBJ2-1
TGTGCCAGCAGCCAACGGCGGGAGTTCTCCTACAATGAGCAGTTCTTC
CASSQRREFSYNEQFF
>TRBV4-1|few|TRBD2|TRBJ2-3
TGCGCCAGCAGACTAGCGGGAGCAGATACGCAGTATTTT
CASRLAGADTQYF
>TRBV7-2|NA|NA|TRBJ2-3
TGTGCCAGCAGCCTCTATCTCGGGACGCAGTATTTT
CASSLYLGTQYF
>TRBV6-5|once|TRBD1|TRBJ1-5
TGTGCCAGCGGGACAGGGGGCAGTCAGCCCCAGCATTTT
CASGTGGSQPQHF